This TCR beta chain was sequenced during a study of cytomegalovirus exposure and HLA in healthy donors. CDR3 length equals 15 residues. Trimming cost V 3 bases and J 3 bases, with 14 bases left between them. Germline CDR1 reads SNHLY; CDR2 reads FYNNEI. A single count supports this clone. The PCR made use of 60 Vbeta and 13 Jbeta primers. Data came from immunoSEQ multiplex PCR; TCRdb stores just in-frame clones and leaves some out. The repertoire includes 180,000 or so clones, around 68% of them detected once, and around 2.9% sits in the top ten. The V gene is TRBV2, the J gene TRBJ1-1; the D is unclear. The sequenced material came from PBMCs. This receptor was identified in a man aged 40-50 years in good health and CMV-seronegative. CDR3 in DNA: TGTGCCAGCAGTGATATTGTTCAGGACTACACTGAAGCTTTCTTT. Translating gives CASSDIVQDYTEAFF.